This TCR beta chain was found in a study of blood T cells in healthy people across ages. Study in general: About one barcoded beta molecule per two T cells came from capture by template switching.

At least 6 micrograms of total RNA were extracted per sample. CDR1 and CDR2 (germline): LGHDT, YNNKEL (reference sequence). Trimming at V came to 6 bases and at J to 0 bases, leaving 5 bases not matched to a gene. The CDR3 is 17 amino acids. A second 7 to 11 cycle PCR used barcoded and J-beta primers. With 12 random nucleotides, a template-switch adaptor tagged each individual cDNA molecule. TCRdb re-derived calls from the 5' RACE reads in MiXCR, one entry per CDR3 protein. The data show roughly 680,000 distinct CDR3 sequences, about 52% seen once. This rearrangement joins TRBV3-1 to TRBJ2-1; TRBD2 agrees at 13 bases. The material sequenced was blood. This clonotype was obtained from a woman in her sixties or seventies in good health. The CDR3 spells CASRTSGRPSSYNEQFF. The CDR3, as DNA: TGTGCCAGCAGGACTAGCGGGAGGCCAAGCTCCTACAATGAGCAGTTCTTC.